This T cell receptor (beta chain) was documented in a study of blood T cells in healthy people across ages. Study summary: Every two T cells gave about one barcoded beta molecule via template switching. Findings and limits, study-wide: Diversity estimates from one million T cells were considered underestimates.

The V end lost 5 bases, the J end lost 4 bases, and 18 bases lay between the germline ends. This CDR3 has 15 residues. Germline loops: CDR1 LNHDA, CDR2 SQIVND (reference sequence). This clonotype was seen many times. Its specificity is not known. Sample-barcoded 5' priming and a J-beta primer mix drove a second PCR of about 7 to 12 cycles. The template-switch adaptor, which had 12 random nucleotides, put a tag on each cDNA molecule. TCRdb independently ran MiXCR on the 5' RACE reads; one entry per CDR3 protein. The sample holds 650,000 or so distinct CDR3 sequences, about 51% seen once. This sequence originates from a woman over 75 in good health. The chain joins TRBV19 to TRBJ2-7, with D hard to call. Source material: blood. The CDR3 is CASSGGQIPLYEQYF. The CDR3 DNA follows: TGTGCCAGTAGTGGCGGCCAGATCCCTCTTTACGAGCAGTACTTC.